The source of this T cell receptor (beta chain) is a study of cytomegalovirus exposure and HLA in healthy donors. Profiling relied on immunoSEQ multiplex PCR, and the TCRdb table lists in-frame clones only, not all of them. This table holds approximately 76,000 clones, approximately 93% found once. This CDR3 region has 15 residues. Looked up from germline, CDR1 is SGHNT and CDR2 is YYREEE (reference sequence). Trimming removed 3 bases from V and 4 bases from J, with 13 bases in between. Sequencing was performed on PBMCs. The J gene is TRBJ1-4, the V gene TRBV5-4; a weak D match, TRBD1 (5 bases). The clonotype comes from a woman aged 18-29 years in good health and CMV-seropositive. The CDR3 DNA is TGTGCCAGCAGCTCGGGCAGGACAAGTAATGAAAAACTGTTTTTT. It yields the protein CASSSGRTSNEKLFF. The variable domain in full, completed from reference TRBV5-4 and TRBJ1-4, reads ETGVTQSPTHLIKTRGQQVTLRCSSQSGHNTVSWYQQALGQGPQFIFQYYREEENGRGNFPPRFSGLQFPNYSSELNVNALELDDSALYLCASSSGRTSNEKLFFGSGTQLSVL.